This T cell receptor (beta chain) emerged from a study of T cells expressing NK-cell markers. Looked up from germline, CDR1 is SGHRS and CDR2 is YFSETQ. The CDR3 is 16 amino acids. Making the TCR beta cDNA relied on 5'RACE template switching with UMIs. TCRdb re-called the 5' RACE reads and gives one entry per CDR3 protein, without DNA. The table lists 140,000 to 150,000 distinct CDR3 sequences. The V gene is TRBV5-1, the J gene TRBJ2-2; TCRdb's D call of TRBD2 is untestable without DNA. Material: blood T cells: a sorted CD56 or NKG2C T cell subset, CD4+ or CD8+ T cells, or bulk PBMC T cells (not recorded which). This clonotype was sampled from a man aged 18 to 29 in good health. This CDR3 reads CASSLNKWTSTGELFF.